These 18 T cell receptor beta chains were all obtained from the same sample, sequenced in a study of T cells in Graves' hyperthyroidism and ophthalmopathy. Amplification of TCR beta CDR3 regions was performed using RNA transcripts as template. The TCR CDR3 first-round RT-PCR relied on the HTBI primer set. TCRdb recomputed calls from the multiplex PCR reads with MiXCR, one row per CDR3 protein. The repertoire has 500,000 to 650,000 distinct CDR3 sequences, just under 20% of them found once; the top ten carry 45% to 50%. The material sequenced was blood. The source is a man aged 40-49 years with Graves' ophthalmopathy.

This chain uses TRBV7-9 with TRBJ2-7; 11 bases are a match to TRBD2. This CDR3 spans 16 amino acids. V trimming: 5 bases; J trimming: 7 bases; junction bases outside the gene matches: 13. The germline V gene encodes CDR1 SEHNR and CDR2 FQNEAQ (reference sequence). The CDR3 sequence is CASSKYFSGGAGEQYF. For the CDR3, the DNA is TGTGCCAGCAGCAAGTACTTTAGCGGGGGGGCGGGAGAGCAGTACTTC.

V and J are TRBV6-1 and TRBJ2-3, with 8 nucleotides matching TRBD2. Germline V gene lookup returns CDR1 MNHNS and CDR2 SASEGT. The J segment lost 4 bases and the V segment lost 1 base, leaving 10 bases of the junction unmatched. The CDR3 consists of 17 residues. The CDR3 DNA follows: TGTGCCAGCAGTGAAGGCCGGGGGGGCTCCCGGGCAGATACGCAGTATTTT. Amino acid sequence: CASSEGRGGSRADTQYF.

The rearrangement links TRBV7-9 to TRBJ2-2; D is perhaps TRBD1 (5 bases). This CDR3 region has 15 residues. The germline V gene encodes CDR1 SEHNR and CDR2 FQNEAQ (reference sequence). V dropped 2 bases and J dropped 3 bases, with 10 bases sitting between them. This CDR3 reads CASSLLGRDTGELFF. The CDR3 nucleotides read TGTGCCAGCAGCTTATTAGGCAGGGACACCGGGGAGCTGTTTTTT.

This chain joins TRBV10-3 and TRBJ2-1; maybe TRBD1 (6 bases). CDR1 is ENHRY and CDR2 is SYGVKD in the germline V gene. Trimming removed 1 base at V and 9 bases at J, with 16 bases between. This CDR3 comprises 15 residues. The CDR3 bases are TGTGCCATCAGTGAGTTCTTTCGAAACAGGGCTGAGCAGTTCTTC. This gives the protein CAISEFFRNRAEQFF.

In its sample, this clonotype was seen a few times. CDR3 sequence (DNA): TGTGCCACCAGCGCATCTCGGACAGGGCGGAATGAAAAACTGTTTTTT. Amino acid sequence: CATSASRTGRNEKLFF. This chain links TRBV15 with TRBJ1-4, with 8 bases that match TRBD1. The trim removed 5 bases at V and 5 bases at J, leaving 10 bases unmatched. Germline CDR1 LNHNV, CDR2 YYDKDF (reference sequence). The CDR3 consists of 16 residues.

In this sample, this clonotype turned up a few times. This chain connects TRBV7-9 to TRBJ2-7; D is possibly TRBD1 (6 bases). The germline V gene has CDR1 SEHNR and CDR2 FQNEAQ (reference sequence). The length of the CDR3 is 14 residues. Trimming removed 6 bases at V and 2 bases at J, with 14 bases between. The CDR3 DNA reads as TGTGCCAGCAGTGCGCCGGACAGAACCTACGAGCAGTACTTC. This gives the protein CASSAPDRTYEQYF.

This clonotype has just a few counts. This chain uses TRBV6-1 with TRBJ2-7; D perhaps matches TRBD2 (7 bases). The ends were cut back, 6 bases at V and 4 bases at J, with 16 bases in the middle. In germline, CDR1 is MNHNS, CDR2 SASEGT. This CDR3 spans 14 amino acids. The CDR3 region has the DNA TGTGCCAGCAGACCAGGCGGGGGCGTTTACGAGCAGTACTTC. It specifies CASRPGGGVYEQYF.

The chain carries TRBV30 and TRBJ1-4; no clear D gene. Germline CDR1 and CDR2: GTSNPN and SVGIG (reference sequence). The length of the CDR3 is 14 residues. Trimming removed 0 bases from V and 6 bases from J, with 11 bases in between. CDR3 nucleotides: TGTGCCTGGAGTGTTGGGCGAGGCTATGAAAAACTGTTTTTT. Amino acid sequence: CAWSVGRGYEKLFF.

The CDR3 DNA is TGTGCCAGCAGCCCCCAGGAGGGAGCCTACAATGAGCAGTTCTTC. It yields the protein CASSPQEGAYNEQFF. The chain uses TRBV11-1 and TRBJ2-1; D perhaps matches TRBD2 (6 bases). Per germline, CDR1 SGHAT and CDR2 FQDESV (reference sequence). The CDR3 contains 15 residues. V was cut by 5 bases and J by 2 bases, with 13 bases left in between.

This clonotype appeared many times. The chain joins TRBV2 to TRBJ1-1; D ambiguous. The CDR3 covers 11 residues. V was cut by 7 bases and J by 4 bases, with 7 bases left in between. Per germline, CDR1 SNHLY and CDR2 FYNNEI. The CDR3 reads CASTGSTEAFF. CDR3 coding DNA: TGTGCCAGCACGGGGAGCACTGAAGCTTTCTTT.

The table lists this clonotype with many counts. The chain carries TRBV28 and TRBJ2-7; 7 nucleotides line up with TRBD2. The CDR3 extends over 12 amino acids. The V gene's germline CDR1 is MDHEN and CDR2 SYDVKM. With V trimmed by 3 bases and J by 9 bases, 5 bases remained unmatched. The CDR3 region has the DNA TGTGCCAGCAGTTTGTTGCGGGAGCGGCAGTACTTC. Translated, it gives CASSLLRERQYF.

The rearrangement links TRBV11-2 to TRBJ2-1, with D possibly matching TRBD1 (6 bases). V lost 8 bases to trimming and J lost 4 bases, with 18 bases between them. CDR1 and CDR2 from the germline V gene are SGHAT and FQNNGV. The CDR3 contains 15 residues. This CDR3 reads CASWDTLKGYNEQFF. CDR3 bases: TGTGCCAGCTGGGACACCCTCAAGGGTTACAATGAGCAGTTCTTC.

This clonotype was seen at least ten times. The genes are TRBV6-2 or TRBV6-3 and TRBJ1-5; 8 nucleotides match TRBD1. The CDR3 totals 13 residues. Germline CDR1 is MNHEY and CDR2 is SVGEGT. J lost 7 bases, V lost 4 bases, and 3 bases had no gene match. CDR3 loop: CASSFGQGQPQHF. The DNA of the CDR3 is TGTGCCAGCAGTTTCGGACAGGGCCAGCCCCAGCATTTT.

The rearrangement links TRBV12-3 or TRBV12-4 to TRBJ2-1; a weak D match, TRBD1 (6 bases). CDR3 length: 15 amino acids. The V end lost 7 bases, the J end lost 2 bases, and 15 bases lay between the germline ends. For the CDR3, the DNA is TGTGCCAGCACCCTCGAGACAGGCGCCTACAATGAGCAGTTCTTC. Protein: CASTLETGAYNEQFF.

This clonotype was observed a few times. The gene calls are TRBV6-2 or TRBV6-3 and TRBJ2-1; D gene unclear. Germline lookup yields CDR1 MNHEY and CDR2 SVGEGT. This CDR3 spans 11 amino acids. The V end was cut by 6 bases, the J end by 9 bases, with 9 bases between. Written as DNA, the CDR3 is TGTGCCAGCAGCTCAACACCTGAGCAGTTCTTC. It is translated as CASSSTPEQFF.

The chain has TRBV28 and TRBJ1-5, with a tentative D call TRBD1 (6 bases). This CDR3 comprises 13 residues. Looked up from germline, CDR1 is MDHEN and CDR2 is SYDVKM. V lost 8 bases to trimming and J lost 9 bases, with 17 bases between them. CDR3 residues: CASYFNRRGPQHF. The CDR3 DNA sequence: TGTGCCAGCTATTTTAACCGCAGGGGGCCCCAGCATTTT. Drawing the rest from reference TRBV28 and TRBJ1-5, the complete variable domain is DVKVTQSSRYLVKRTGEKVFLECVQDMDHENMFWYRQDPGLGLRLIYFSYDVKMKEKGDIPEGYSVSREKKERFSLILESASTNQTSMYLCASYFNRRGPQHFGDGTRLSIL.

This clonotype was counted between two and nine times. The CDR3 is CSATGHSEGDTQYF. The CDR3 coding sequence is TGCAGTGCTACGGGACATTCCGAGGGGGATACGCAGTATTTT. V gene TRBV20-1 combines with J gene TRBJ2-3, with D possibly being TRBD1 (6 bases). V lost 4 bases and J lost 6, with 17 bases in between. Germline CDR1 and CDR2: DFQATT and SNEGSKA (reference sequence). This CDR3 contains 14 residues.

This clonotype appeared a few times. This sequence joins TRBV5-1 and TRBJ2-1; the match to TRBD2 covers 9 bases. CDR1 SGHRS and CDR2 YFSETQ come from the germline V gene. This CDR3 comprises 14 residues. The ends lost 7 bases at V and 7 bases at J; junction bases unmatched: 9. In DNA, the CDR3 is TGCGCCAGCGAGGGGCGGGGGGGCCCGAATGAGCAGTTCTTC. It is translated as CASEGRGGPNEQFF.